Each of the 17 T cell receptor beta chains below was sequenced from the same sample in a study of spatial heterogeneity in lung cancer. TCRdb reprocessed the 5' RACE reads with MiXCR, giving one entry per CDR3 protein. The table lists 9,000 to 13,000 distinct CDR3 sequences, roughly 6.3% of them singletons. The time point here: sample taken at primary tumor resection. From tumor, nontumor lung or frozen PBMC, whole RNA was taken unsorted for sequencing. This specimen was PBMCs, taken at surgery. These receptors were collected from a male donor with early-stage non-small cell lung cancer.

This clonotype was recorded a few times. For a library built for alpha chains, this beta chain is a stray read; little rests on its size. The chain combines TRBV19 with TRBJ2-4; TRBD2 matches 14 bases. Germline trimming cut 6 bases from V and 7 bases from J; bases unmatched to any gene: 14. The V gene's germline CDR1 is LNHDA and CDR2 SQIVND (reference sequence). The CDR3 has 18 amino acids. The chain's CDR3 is CASRTARGTSGSPNIQYF. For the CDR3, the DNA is TGTGCCAGTAGGACAGCCAGAGGGACTAGCGGGAGTCCCAACATTCAGTACTTC.

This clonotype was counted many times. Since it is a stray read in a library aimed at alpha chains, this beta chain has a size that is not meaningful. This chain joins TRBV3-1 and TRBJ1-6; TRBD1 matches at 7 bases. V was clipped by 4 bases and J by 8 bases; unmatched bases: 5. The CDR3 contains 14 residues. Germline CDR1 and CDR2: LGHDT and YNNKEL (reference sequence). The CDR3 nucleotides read TGTGCCAGCAGCCTGACAGGGACGGATTCACCCCTCCACTTT. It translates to CASSLTGTDSPLHF.

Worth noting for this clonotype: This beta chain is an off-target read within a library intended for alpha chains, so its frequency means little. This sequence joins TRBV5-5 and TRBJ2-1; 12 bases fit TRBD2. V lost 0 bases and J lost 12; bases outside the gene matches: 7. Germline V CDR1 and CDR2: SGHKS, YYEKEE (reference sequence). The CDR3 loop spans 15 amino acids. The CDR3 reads CASSLEASGRARQFF. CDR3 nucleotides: TGTGCCAGCAGCTTGGAGGCTAGCGGGAGGGCCAGGCAGTTCTTC.

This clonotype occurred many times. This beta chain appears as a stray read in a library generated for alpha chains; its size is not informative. The CDR3 bases are TGTGCCAGCAGCTTGAGAAGCGATACGCAGTATTTT. Amino acid sequence: CASSLRSDTQYF. The chain carries TRBV7-6 and TRBJ2-3; no clear D gene. The CDR3 has 12 amino acids. Germline V CDR1 and CDR2: SGHVS, FNYEAQ. With 3 bases removed from V and 6 bases from J, the gap between germline ends came to 7 bases.

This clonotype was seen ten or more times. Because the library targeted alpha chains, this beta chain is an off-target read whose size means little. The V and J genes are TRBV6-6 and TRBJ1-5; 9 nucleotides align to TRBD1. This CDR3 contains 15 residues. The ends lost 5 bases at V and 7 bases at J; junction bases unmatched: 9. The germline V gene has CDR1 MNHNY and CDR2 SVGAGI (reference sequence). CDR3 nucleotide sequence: TGTGCCAGCAGTAACTACAGGGGGCTAAACCAGCCCCAGCATTTT. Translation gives CASSNYRGLNQPQHF.

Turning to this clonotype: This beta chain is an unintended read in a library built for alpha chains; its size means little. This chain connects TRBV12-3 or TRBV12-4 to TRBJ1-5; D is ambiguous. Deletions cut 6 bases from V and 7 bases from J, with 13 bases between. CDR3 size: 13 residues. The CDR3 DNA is TGTGCCAGCAGCCCGGCGGCGAGGCAGCCCCAGCATTTT. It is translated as CASSPAARQPQHF.

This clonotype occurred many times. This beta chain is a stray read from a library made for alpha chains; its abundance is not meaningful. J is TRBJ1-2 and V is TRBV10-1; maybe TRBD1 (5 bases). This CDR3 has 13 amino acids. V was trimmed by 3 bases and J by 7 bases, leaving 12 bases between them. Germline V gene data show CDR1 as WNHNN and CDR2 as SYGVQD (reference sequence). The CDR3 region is CASSDIRDGGYTF. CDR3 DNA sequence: TGCGCCAGCAGTGATATCAGGGATGGTGGCTACACCTTC.

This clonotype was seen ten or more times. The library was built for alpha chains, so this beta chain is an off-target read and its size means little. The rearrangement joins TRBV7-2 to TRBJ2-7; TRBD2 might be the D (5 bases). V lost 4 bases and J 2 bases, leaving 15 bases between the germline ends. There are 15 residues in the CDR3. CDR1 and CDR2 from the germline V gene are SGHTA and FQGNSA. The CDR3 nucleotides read TGTGCCAGCAGCTCAAGAGGACTGGCGACCTACGAGCAGTACTTC. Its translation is CASSSRGLATYEQYF.

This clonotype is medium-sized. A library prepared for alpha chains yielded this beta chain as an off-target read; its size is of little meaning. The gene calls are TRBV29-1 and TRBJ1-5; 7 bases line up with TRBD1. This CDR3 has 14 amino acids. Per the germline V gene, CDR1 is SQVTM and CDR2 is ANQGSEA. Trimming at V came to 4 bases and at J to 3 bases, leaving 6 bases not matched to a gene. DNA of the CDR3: TGCAGCGTTGGGGGGGACAGCCACAATCAGCCCCAGCATTTT. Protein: CSVGGDSHNQPQHF.

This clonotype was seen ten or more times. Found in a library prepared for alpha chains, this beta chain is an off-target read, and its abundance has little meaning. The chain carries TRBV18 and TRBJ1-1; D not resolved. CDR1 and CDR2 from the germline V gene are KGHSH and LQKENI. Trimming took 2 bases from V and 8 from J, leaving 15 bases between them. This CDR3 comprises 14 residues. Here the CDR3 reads CASSPEVDTEEAFF. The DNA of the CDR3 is TGTGCCAGCTCACCAGAGGTAGATACAGAAGAAGCTTTCTTT.

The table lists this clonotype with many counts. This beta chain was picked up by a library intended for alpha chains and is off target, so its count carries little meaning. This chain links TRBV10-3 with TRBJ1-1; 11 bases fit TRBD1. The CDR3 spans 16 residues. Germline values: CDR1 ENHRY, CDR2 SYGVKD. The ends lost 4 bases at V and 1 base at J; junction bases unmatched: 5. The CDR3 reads CAISGRTGGQNTEAFF. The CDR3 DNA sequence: TGTGCCATCAGTGGGAGGACAGGGGGCCAGAACACTGAAGCTTTCTTT.

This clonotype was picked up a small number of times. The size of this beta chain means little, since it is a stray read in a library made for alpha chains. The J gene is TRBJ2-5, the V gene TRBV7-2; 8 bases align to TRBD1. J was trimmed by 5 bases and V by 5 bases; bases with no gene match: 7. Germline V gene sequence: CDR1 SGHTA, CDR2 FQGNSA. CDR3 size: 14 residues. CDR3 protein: CASSTPTGAETQYF. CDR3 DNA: TGTGCCAGCAGCACCCCGACAGGGGCGGAGACCCAGTACTTC.

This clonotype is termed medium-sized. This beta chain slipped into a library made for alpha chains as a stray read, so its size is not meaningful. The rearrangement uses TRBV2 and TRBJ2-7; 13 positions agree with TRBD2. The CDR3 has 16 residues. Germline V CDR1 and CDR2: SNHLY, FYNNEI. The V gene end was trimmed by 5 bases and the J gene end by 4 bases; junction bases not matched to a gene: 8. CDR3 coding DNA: TGTGCCAGCAGTCCACAGGGACTAGCGGGACCATACGAGCAGTACTTC. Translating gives CASSPQGLAGPYEQYF.

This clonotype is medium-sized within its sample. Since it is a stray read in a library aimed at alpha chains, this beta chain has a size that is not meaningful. The CDR3 loop is CASSSEVLTGRSGYTF. The CDR3, as DNA: TGTGCCAGCAGCTCTGAGGTCCTGACAGGGAGGAGTGGCTACACCTTC. J is TRBJ1-2 and V is TRBV7-9; 7 bases are a match to TRBD1. J lost 7 bases, V lost 4 bases, and 15 bases had no gene match. Per the germline V gene, CDR1 is SEHNR and CDR2 is FQNEAQ (reference sequence). The CDR3 has 16 amino acids.

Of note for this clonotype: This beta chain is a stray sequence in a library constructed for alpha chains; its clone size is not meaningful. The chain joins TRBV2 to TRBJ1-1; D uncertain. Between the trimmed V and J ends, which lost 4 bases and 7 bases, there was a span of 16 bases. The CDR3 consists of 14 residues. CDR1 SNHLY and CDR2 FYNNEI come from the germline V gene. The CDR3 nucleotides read TGTGCCAGCAGTGCCACATGGTCGAACGTTGAAGCTTTCTTT. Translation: CASSATWSNVEAFF. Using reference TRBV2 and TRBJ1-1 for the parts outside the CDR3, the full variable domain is EPEVTQTPSHQVTQMGQEVILRCVPISNHLYFYWYRQILGQKVEFLVSFYNNEISEKSEIFDDQFSVERPDGSNFTLKIRSTKLEDSAMYFCASSATWSNVEAFFGQGTRLTVV.

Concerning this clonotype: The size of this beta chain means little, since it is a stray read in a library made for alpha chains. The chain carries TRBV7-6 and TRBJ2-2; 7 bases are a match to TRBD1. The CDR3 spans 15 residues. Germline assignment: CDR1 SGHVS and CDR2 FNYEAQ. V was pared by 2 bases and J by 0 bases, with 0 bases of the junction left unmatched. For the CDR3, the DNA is TGTGCCAGCAGCTTACAGGGGGCGAACACCGGGGAGCTGTTTTTT. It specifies CASSLQGANTGELFF.

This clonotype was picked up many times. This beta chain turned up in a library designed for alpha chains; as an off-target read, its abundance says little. CDR3 sequence reads: CSASAGGARSYNEQFF. The CDR3 DNA reads TGCAGTGCTAGTGCCGGGGGCGCGAGGTCCTACAATGAGCAGTTCTTC. This chain uses TRBV20-1 with TRBJ2-1, with D possibly called TRBD1 or TRBD2 (6 bases each). Germline lookup yields CDR1 DFQATT and CDR2 SNEGSKA (reference sequence). V was cut by 3 bases and J by 1 base, with 16 bases left in between. There are 16 residues in the CDR3.